Listed below are T cell receptor beta chains from one sample, sequenced in a study of TIL therapy for anti-PD-1-resistant metastatic lung cancer. This table comes from immunoSEQ multiplex PCR, and its TCRdb copy is limited to in-frame clones, with some not included. The sample contains tens of thousands of clones, roughly 84% of which appear only once. Material: blood, obtained at baseline. Receptors were obtained from a person aged 25 to 80 with non-small cell lung cancer. CDR3s include the opening cysteine and the closing phenylalanine or tryptophan. The D gene is left open where the match is weak. Size is omitted from some rows. Given values are once, few, many or a class for expanded clones.

D,V,size,length,J,CDR3,DNA
-,TRBV30,-,12,TRBJ2-2,CAWSAGLGELFF,TGTGCCTGGAGTGCCGGGCTTGGTGAGCTGTTTTTT
TRBD1,TRBV5-6,-,14,TRBJ2-7,CASSLAMGQYEQYF,TGTGCCAGCAGCTTGGCAATGGGACAGTACGAGCAGTACTTC
-,TRBV27,-,14,TRBJ2-5,CASRGGLGRETQYF,TGTGCCAGCAGGGGTGGGCTGGGGAGAGAGACCCAGTACTTC
-,TRBV9,-,14,TRBJ2-7,CASSRDGTTYEQYF,TGTGCCAGCAGCAGAGACGGAACAACCTACGAGCAGTACTTC
TRBD2,TRBV15,-,15,TRBJ2-7,CATSRDRGTTYEQYF,TGTGCCACCAGCAGAGATCGGGGGACTACGTACGAGCAGTACTTC
TRBD1,TRBV12-3/TRBV12-4,-,13,TRBJ2-4,CASRLTGGNIQYF,TGTGCCAGCAGATTGACAGGGGGAAACATTCAGTACTTC
-,TRBV6-5,-,15,TRBJ1-4,CASSYSAGRGEKLFF,TGTGCCAGCAGTTACTCTGCAGGGAGGGGGGAAAAACTGTTTTTT
-,TRBV7-9,-,11,TRBJ2-7,CASSLTLEQYF,TGTGCCAGCAGCTTAACCTTGGAGCAGTACTTC
TRBD2,TRBV5-4,-,17,TRBJ2-5,CASSGGLAGGSQETQYF,TGTGCCAGCAGCGGCGGACTAGCGGGAGGCTCACAAGAGACCCAGTACTTC
-,TRBV10-3,-,14,TRBJ1-1,CAISDRAGNTEAFF,TGTGCCATCAGTGACAGGGCGGGGAACACTGAAGCTTTCTTT
-,TRBV30,-,16,TRBJ1-5,CAWSPRDGVSNQPQHF,TGTGCCTGGAGTCCCCGGGACGGAGTTAGCAATCAGCCCCAGCATTTT
-,TRBV10-1,-,17,TRBJ2-2,CASSESPQRGLAGELFF,TGCGCCAGCAGTGAGTCACCTCAGAGAGGGTTAGCCGGGGAGCTGTTTTTT
-,TRBV7-2,-,13,TRBJ1-5,CASSFYGHQPQHF,TGTGCCAGCAGCTTTTACGGCCATCAGCCCCAGCATTTT
-,TRBV6-5,-,14,TRBJ2-2,CASSYMRNTGELFF,TGTGCCAGCAGTTACATGAGGAACACCGGGGAGCTGTTTTTT
-,TRBV5-1,-,16,TRBJ2-5,CASSYTDTNPAATQYF,TGCGCCAGCAGCTATACCGACACAAACCCGGCTGCGACCCAGTACTTC
-,TRBV4-1,-,16,TRBJ2-1,CASSQDRGGSYNEQFF,TGCGCCAGCAGCCAAGACCGTGGGGGCTCCTACAATGAGCAGTTCTTC
-,TRBV27,-,14,TRBJ1-5,CASRTTGSNQPQHF,TGTGCCAGCAGAACTACGGGCAGCAATCAGCCCCAGCATTTT
TRBD2,TRBV4-2,-,19,TRBJ2-2,CASSQGDSGGGAFGGELFF,TGTGCCAGCAGCCAAGGTGATTCTGGCGGGGGGGCGTTCGGCGGGGAGCTGTTTTTT
TRBD2,TRBV28,-,13,TRBJ2-7,CASMPGTTYEQYF,TGTGCCAGCATGCCCGGGACTACTTACGAGCAGTACTTC
-,TRBV27,-,11,TRBJ2-7,CASRQYYEQYF,TGTGCCAGCCGACAGTACTACGAGCAGTACTTC
TRBD2,TRBV19,-,15,TRBJ2-3,CASRSGGRSTDTQYF,TGTGCCAGTAGGAGCGGGGGCCGAAGCACAGATACGCAGTATTTT
-,TRBV5-1,-,15,TRBJ1-1,CASHPRSGSNTEAFF,TGCGCCAGCCACCCGCGGAGCGGATCGAACACTGAAGCTTTCTTT
-,TRBV19,once,16,TRBJ2-1,CASSIALGGPNFKQFF,TGTGCCAGTAGTATAGCCCTCGGGGGGCCCAATTTTAAGCAGTTCTTC
-,TRBV28,-,12,TRBJ2-2,CASSLNAGELFF,TGTGCCAGCAGTTTAAACGCCGGGGAGCTGTTTTTT
-,TRBV28,-,14,TRBJ1-4,CASSTIQGWEKLFF,TGTGCCAGCAGTACAATACAGGGTTGGGAAAAACTGTTTTTT
-,TRBV6-1,once,18,TRBJ1-5,CASSDTGPYIIGNQPQHF,TGTGCCAGCAGTGACACAGGCCCCTACATTATTGGCAATCAGCCCCAGCATTTT
-,TRBV18,-,16,TRBJ2-7,CASSPVRTGAGYEQYF,TGTGCCAGCTCACCCGTAAGGACCGGGGCTGGTTACGAGCAGTACTTC
-,TRBV5-1,-,13,TRBJ2-1,CASSASLANEQFF,TGCGCCAGCAGCGCCTCTTTAGCCAATGAGCAGTTCTTC
TRBD1,TRBV19,-,15,TRBJ1-5,CASSTGQGSNQPQHF,TGTGCCAGTAGTACGGGACAGGGGAGCAATCAGCCCCAGCATTTT
-,TRBV27,few,14,TRBJ1-1,CASSASREGTEAFF,TGTGCCAGCAGTGCCTCCAGGGAGGGCACTGAAGCTTTCTTT
-,TRBV11-1,-,16,TRBJ1-2,CASSMPKSAGGHGYTF,TGTGCCAGCAGCATGCCAAAATCTGCGGGCGGCCATGGCTACACCTTC
-,TRBV5-1,-,14,TRBJ1-4,CASSSGRDNEKLFF,TGCGCCAGCAGCTCCGGACGGGATAATGAAAAACTGTTTTTT
TRBD2,TRBV9,-,18,TRBJ2-2,CASSSTSGGAYRTGELFF,TGTGCCAGCAGCTCCACTAGCGGGGGGGCCTATCGTACCGGGGAGCTGTTTTTT
-,TRBV7-3,-,16,TRBJ2-2,CASSLRGVGIPGELFF,TGTGCCAGCAGTTTAAGGGGCGTCGGGATCCCCGGGGAGCTGTTTTTT
-,TRBV4-1,few,16,TRBJ1-3,CASSRVDSASGNTIYF,TGCGCCAGCAGCCGCGTGGACTCCGCCTCTGGAAACACCATATATTTT
TRBD2,TRBV19,once,16,TRBJ2-5,CASSILTSGGQETQYF,TGTGCCAGTAGTATCCTGACTAGCGGGGGGCAAGAGACCCAGTACTTC
-,TRBV5-1,-,16,TRBJ1-1,CASSRLGGRMNTEAFF,TGCGCCAGCAGCCGCCTGGGGGGCCGCATGAACACTGAAGCTTTCTTT
TRBD2,TRBV11-3,-,16,TRBJ2-1,CASSLVGSSGLNEQFF,TGTGCCAGCAGCTTAGTTGGTAGTAGCGGGTTAAATGAGCAGTTCTTC
-,TRBV7-9,-,17,TRBJ2-1,CASSSSGSVEVGREQFF,TGTGCCAGCAGCTCCTCCGGTTCAGTGGAGGTAGGGCGAGAGCAGTTCTTC
-,TRBV3-1/TRBV3-2,once,15,TRBJ1-1,CASSQSERGGTEAFF,TGTGCCAGCAGCCAATCGGAGAGGGGGGGCACTGAAGCTTTCTTT
-,TRBV5-6,-,15,TRBJ2-3,CASSLDFWGEDTQYF,TGTGCCAGCAGCTTGGACTTTTGGGGCGAGGATACGCAGTATTTT
-,TRBV5-8,-,13,TRBJ1-2,CASSYQQDYGYTF,TGTGCCAGCAGTTATCAACAGGACTATGGCTACACCTTC
-,TRBV14,once,13,TRBJ1-2,CASSLPGAKGYTF,TGTGCCAGCAGCCTACCGGGGGCAAAAGGCTACACCTTC
-,TRBV25-1,-,16,TRBJ2-4,CASSASSEGRLNIQYF,TGTGCCAGCAGTGCCTCTAGTGAGGGGCGATTAAACATTCAGTACTTC
TRBD2,TRBV19,-,13,TRBJ2-7,CASKIAGAYEQYF,TGTGCCAGTAAAATAGCGGGAGCCTACGAGCAGTACTTC